These 17 T cell receptor beta chains were all obtained from the same sample, sequenced in a study of molecular identifiers for immune sequencing clone quantification. TCRdb re-called the PCR reads with MiXCR, one entry per CDR3 protein. Seen here are about 630,000 distinct CDR3 sequences, 25% observed once, and the top ten hold 0.7% to 0.95%. Specimen: naive CD8+ T cells from blood, with Jurkat cell RNA spiked in. Subset noted: FACS-sorted CD8+CD4-CCR7+CD45RA+ naive T cells. The source is a human donor in good health. Some libraries in this study had Jurkat cell RNA spiked in.

The table lists this clonotype with many counts. J is TRBJ1-1 and V is TRBV6-2 or TRBV6-3; no reliable D call. The CDR3 totals 14 residues. Between the trimmed V and J ends, which lost 1 base and 0 bases, there was a span of 6 bases. Per the germline V gene, CDR1 is MNHEY and CDR2 is SVGEGT. CDR3 residues: CASSYLGMNTEAFF. DNA for the CDR3: TGTGCCAGCAGTTACTTAGGTATGAACACTGAAGCTTTCTTT.

This chain connects TRBV19 to TRBJ1-1, with 9 positions matching TRBD1. With 5 bases clipped from V and 2 bases from J, the junction kept 12 bases outside the gene matches. Germline-derived CDR1 and CDR2 are LNHDA and SQIVND (reference sequence). The CDR3 covers 17 residues. CDR3 in DNA: TGTGCCAGTAGTCAGACACCCGACAGGGGGAGAAACACTGAAGCTTTCTTT. Translated: CASSQTPDRGRNTEAFF.

As regards this clonotype: This may be a read error: a much more frequent sequence differs by one nucleotide. The chain joins TRBV10-2 to TRBJ1-5, with 7 bases identical to TRBD1. The CDR3 runs to 14 residues. The germline CDR1 and CDR2 sequences are WSHSY and SAAADI. J gave up 3 bases and V 7 bases, and 6 bases lay outside the gene matches. The CDR3 loop reads CASNAGQSNQPQHF. CDR3 DNA sequence: TGCGCCAGCAATGCGGGACAGTCCAATCAGCCCCAGCATTTT.

The count of this clonotype is one. One base away lies a much larger clone, so this may be a sequencing read error. This rearrangement joins TRBV4-1 to TRBJ2-7; D might be TRBD1 (5 bases). The length of the CDR3 is 16 residues. CDR1 is MGHRA and CDR2 is YSYEKL in the germline V gene. The CDR3 region has the DNA TGCGCCAGCAGCCAAGCAGCCGAAGGGGCTCCCTACAAGCAGTACTTC. Protein sequence: CASSQAAEGAPYKQYF.

In this sample, this clonotype turned up many times. The V gene is TRBV12-3 or TRBV12-4, the J gene TRBJ2-7, with D maybe TRBD1 (6 bases). V dropped 3 bases and J dropped 2 bases, with 17 bases sitting between them. This CDR3 region has 16 residues. In DNA, the CDR3 is TGTGCCAGCAGTTTCGTGGGACAATACCACCCCTACGAGCAGTACTTC. The encoded protein is CASSFVGQYHPYEQYF.

Turning to this clonotype: A clone one base away is much larger, so this may be a read error. This rearrangement joins TRBV10-3 to TRBJ1-1; D call uncertain. There are 12 residues in the CDR3. With 5 bases removed from V and 0 bases from J, the gap between germline ends came to 4 bases. Looked up from germline, CDR1 is ENHRY and CDR2 is SYGVKD. The CDR3 region is CAISQVNTEAFF. DNA for the CDR3: TGTGCCATCAGTCAGGTGAACACTGAAGCTTTCTTT.

As to this clonotype: A read error may be the cause here, since a much bigger clone is one base away. The rearrangement joins TRBV6-6 to TRBJ2-3, with D uncertain. This CDR3 comprises 15 residues. CDR1 is MNHNY, CDR2 SVGAGI, per germline (reference sequence). Here the CDR3 reads CASSSALLSTDAQYF. CDR3 DNA: TGTGCCAGCAGTTCGGCCCTGCTGAGCACAGATGCGCAGTATTTT.

In DNA, the CDR3 is TGTGCCAGCAGCCTCTGGGGAGGGGGCATCACCGGGGAGCTGTTTTTT. Residues: CASSLWGGGITGELFF. The rearrangement joins TRBV9 to TRBJ2-2, with D perhaps matching TRBD1 or TRBD2 (7 bases each). V lost 4 bases to trimming and J lost 4 bases, with 17 bases between them. The CDR3 runs to 16 residues. Germline-derived CDR1 and CDR2 are SGDLS and YYNGEE.

To note about this clonotype: A clone one base away is much larger, so this may be a read error. V and J are TRBV12-3 or TRBV12-4 and TRBJ1-4; no reliable D call. This CDR3 contains 13 residues. Trimming shortened V by 7 bases and J by 8 bases, and 14 bases separated the two germline ends. The CDR3 DNA reads TGTGCCAGCACCCGAGGACCACCAGAAAAACTGTTTTTT. Its translation is CASTRGPPEKLFF.

This rearrangement joins TRBV19 to TRBJ2-7, with 9 positions matching TRBD1. Germline loops: CDR1 LNHDA, CDR2 SQIVND (reference sequence). Losses at the gene ends were 5 bases for V and 6 bases for J; bases not matched to a gene: 8. The CDR3 has 14 residues. Here the CDR3 DNA reads TGTGCCAGTAGTGAGAGGACAGGGGTATCCGAGCAGTACTTC. Its protein is CASSERTGVSEQYF. Full variable domain (missing parts from reference TRBV19 and TRBJ2-7): DGGITQSPKYLFRKEGQNVTLSCEQNLNHDAMYWYRQDPGQGLRLIYYSQIVNDFQKGDIAEGYSVSREKKESFPLTVTSAQKNPTAFYLCASSERTGVSEQYFGPGTRLTVT.

This clonotype has ten or more counts. The rearrangement links TRBV30 to TRBJ2-3; 10 bases map to TRBD2. Germline CDR1 GTSNPN, CDR2 SVGIG (reference sequence). This CDR3 is 16 amino acids long. J gave up 4 bases and V 0 bases, and 7 bases lay outside the gene matches. The CDR3, as DNA: TGTGCCTGGAGTGTACTCTCTAGCGGGAGAGCAGATACGCAGTATTTT. Translating it yields CAWSVLSSGRADTQYF.

The table lists this clonotype with many counts. V gene TRBV9 combines with J gene TRBJ2-1; D gene uncertain. CDR1 and CDR2 from the germline V gene are SGDLS and YYNGEE. V was cut by 0 bases and J by 0 bases, with 7 bases left in between. This CDR3 region has 15 residues. DNA for the CDR3: TGTGCCAGCAGCGTAGTGGGAAGCTCCTACAATGAGCAGTTCTTC. It translates to CASSVVGSSYNEQFF.

About this clonotype: The junction and the germline gene differ at one end; a read error may be behind it. The rearrangement links TRBV9 to TRBJ2-1; D is ambiguous. Germline CDR1 reads SGDLS; CDR2 reads YYNGEE. This CDR3 spans 17 amino acids. CDR3 DNA: TGTGCCAGCAGCGTAGCAGTAACCCACAGCTCCCACAATGAGCAGTTCTTC. Translation gives CASSVAVTHSSHNEQFF.

Many counts were recorded for this clonotype. The chain recombines TRBV7-9 with TRBJ2-7; no firm D call. Trimming left V 4 bases short and J 4 bases short, with 14 bases between. This CDR3 contains 14 residues. CDR1 is SEHNR and CDR2 is FQNEAQ in the germline V gene (reference sequence). The CDR3 DNA reads TGTGCCAGCAGCTCGCCCGGGTCCTCTTACGAGCAGTACTTC. It yields the protein CASSSPGSSYEQYF.

This clonotype was recorded many times. This chain connects TRBV7-2 to TRBJ2-1; possibly TRBD2 for D (6 bases). V was clipped by 4 bases and J by 6 bases, with 19 bases between them. CDR3 length: 16 amino acids. The germline CDR1 and CDR2 sequences are SGHTA and FQGNSA. CDR3 in DNA: TGTGCCAGCAGCTCATCGGTCTGGGGGGACGGCAATGAGCAGTTCTTC. Its translation: CASSSSVWGDGNEQFF.

Of note for this clonotype: The final CDR3 position lacks the conserved phenylalanine or tryptophan, pointing to a likely read error. This chain joins TRBV7-9 and TRBJ1-1; TRBD1 aligns across 7 bases. J lost 4 bases, V lost 5 bases, and 4 bases had no gene match. This CDR3 has 13 amino acids. Germline assignment: CDR1 SEHNR and CDR2 FQNEAQ (reference sequence). The CDR3 here is CASSPPGGTEAFL. DNA for the CDR3: TGTGCCAGCAGCCCCCCAGGGGGCACTGAAGCTTTCCTT.

The chain joins TRBV20-1 to TRBJ1-1; D not certain. This CDR3 is 13 amino acids long. The germline V gene encodes CDR1 DFQATT and CDR2 SNEGSKA (reference sequence). Trimming removed 1 base from V and 0 bases from J, with 6 bases in between. Here the CDR3 DNA reads TGCAGTGCTAGAGGGGTAGTGAACACTGAAGCTTTCTTT. Protein: CSARGVVNTEAFF.